This T cell receptor (beta chain) was identified in a study of human T cells and chemical hapten exposure. This clonotype was picked up many times. Time point denoted: pre-sensitization, week 0. Indicated treatment: therapeutic diphenylcyclopropenone sensitization with weekly scalp DPC. Donors, patients with alopecia ranging from 18 to 70 years old and judged suitable for DPC, provided samples. V lost 5 bases to trimming and J lost 1 base, with 3 bases between them. The CDR3 runs to 13 residues. CDR1 ENHRY and CDR2 SYGVKD come from the germline V gene. Authors' methods: A per-sample median of around 100,000 TCRs was observed, with a range of about 20,000 to 700,000. TCRdb fed the RACE reads into MiXCR, producing one record per CDR3 protein. None of the V and J calls come from the authors' own analysis; TCRdb made them. This sample has 350,000 to 450,000 distinct CDR3 sequences, with roughly 4.6% found just once.

The gene calls are TRBV10-3 and TRBJ2-6; D remains unclear. The TCR comes from a woman in her forties or fifties with alopecia areata. Some clones in this sample may be carry-over from other donors' samples. The material was whole blood, obtained in connection with sensitization to the hapten diphenylcyclopropenone (DPC). The CDR3 protein is CAISLSGANVLTF. CDR3 coding DNA: TGTGCCATCAGTCTGTCTGGGGCCAACGTCCTGACTTTC.